Below, one T cell receptor beta chain is given with its context. There is no known antigen for this receptor. The input lacks base qualities; no much larger clone sits a single base away. TCR CDR3 regions were amplified from genomic DNA by multiplex PCR using the deep immunoSEQ assay. For each cell subset, the extracted genomic DNA was distributed evenly across all wells of several immunoSEQ 96-well plates, and each plate served as one replicate. For sorted subsets, approximately 190 ng of genomic DNA, equivalent to tens of thousands of T cell genomes, went into each replicate PCR. The purified libraries were quantified using a Qubit 3.0 fluorometer, sized with a Bioanalyzer 2100, and then quantified again using the KAPA Library Quantification kit. A separate single-read 150-cycle Illumina NextSeq 550 flow cell was used to sequence each immunoSEQ 96-well plate. Turning to the authors' computational methods: The immunoSEQ output contained only junctional sequences without quality scores, so filtering could not match that applied to full-length reads. To assign V/J genes and CDR3, sequences were annotated using PyIR, a Python wrapper for IgBLAST v1.9, with IMGT germline references. Reads were removed for weak V/J assignments (E-value above 1e-6), missing CDR3, stop codons, out-of-frame junctions, or ambiguous translated residues. V3J clonotypes were defined as sequences sharing the same inferred V gene, J gene, and CDR3 amino acid sequence. Percentage overlap between repertoires was computed as shared unique clonotypes divided by the size of the smaller repertoire. RTK rarefaction, the Chao1 estimator, and Recon v2.1 estimates of unobserved clonotypes were used to assess repertoire richness. OLGA was used to compute generation probabilities for all TCRbeta clonotypes that the gDNA method yielded from a few donors. What TCRdb holds here is the immuneACCESS table cut down to in-frame rearrangements. Part of the clones is not present; checked against another copy, under half of the missing clones reflect an unresolved V gene, and the others are unexplained. The V and J calls and the clone size are those of that table, but D and trimming were determined from the DNA. Here the sample has about 1.1 million clones; 70% to 80% occur a single time. In total, the top ten clones hold 0.55% to 0.7% of the sample.

This sample is part of a study of shared clonotypes between healthy human individuals (dated by TCRdb to the early 2020s). With regard to the full study: Two women and three men aged 18 to 49 years were included in the cohort. Per donor, three plates each were used for CD4 naive and CD4 memory, two for CD8 naive, and one for CD8 memory. To increase sequencing depth and limit assay-specific biases, different laboratories used diverse techniques to prepare libraries and sequence TCR repertoires. Each donor's leukapheresis produced roughly between roughly 0.85 and 9.5 billion PBMCs. Blood TCR repertoires of four to six healthy adults were deeply sequenced to estimate repertoire size and the extent of clonotype sharing between individuals.

The donors were healthy, HIV-negative adults with no recently reported acute infections or vaccinations. Every donor was a Caucasian adult living in Nashville, Tennessee, USA. CD4+ T cells were enriched by magnetic negative selection, after which naive cells were positively selected on CD45RA and the negative fraction was taken as the memory subset. Blood was collected by leukapheresis, and PBMCs were isolated by Ficoll-Histopaque density gradient centrifugation and then cryopreserved in liquid nitrogen vapor phase. Analytical flow cytometry was used to check the purity and quantity of every magnetically sorted T cell population. From each sorted fraction, genomic DNA was isolated and quantified by UV absorbance on a Nanodrop 2000c. Here is what the overall study found, with its caveats: Pairwise subsampling led to the expectation that sequencing depth would affect the degree of clonotype sharing among donors. Sharing across four donors was observed for roughly 5% of naive CD4, about 3.2% of naive CD8, around 2.5% of memory CD4, and approximately 0.41% of memory CD8 clonotypes. Because the study included only a small number of donors, the genetic and exposure-history diversity represented was limited. Sampling was restricted to blood, and TCR repertoires in tissue are likely to differ from TCR repertoires in blood. Larger estimated clonotype richness was generally found for naive subsets than for memory subsets. Incomplete sequencing was indicated by rarefaction of sorted-subset datasets, despite the large sequencing depth. Compared with non-shared clonotypes, the clonotypes found in all four sorted-subset donors had higher generation probabilities.

This receptor was identified in a young man in good health. Some clones in this sample may be carry-over from other donors' samples. Sequencing used memory CD4+ T cells from PBMCs. In light of the paper, this sample's cell subset or site label describes: CD45RA-negative fraction.

The DNA sequence follows: TGTGCCATCAGTGGGACAGGGGGGTCTTCGGACACTGAAGCTTTCTTT. This gives the protein CAISGTGGSSDTEAFF. The rearranged segments are TRBV10-3 and TRBJ1-1; 10 bases in between match TRBD1. Ends trimmed: V by 4 bases, J by 3 bases; bases unmatched to a gene: 8. The CDR3 covers 16 residues, taking in both the cysteine and the phenylalanine. Only the CDR3 region is kept as DNA, spanning 48 bases read in frame from base 1. The germline V gene specifies ENHRY as CDR1 and SYGVKD as CDR2.